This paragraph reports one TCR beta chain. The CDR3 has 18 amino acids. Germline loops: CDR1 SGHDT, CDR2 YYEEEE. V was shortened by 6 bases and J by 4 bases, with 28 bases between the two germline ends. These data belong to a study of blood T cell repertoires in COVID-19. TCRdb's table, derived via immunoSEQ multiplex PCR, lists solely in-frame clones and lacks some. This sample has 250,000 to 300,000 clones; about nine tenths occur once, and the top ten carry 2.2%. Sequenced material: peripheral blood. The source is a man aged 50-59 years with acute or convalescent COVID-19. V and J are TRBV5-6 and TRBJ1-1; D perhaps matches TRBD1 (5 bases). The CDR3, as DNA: TGTGCCAGCACCTGGGGGGGAGCGGATCAAATAAGGGGCACTGAAGCTTTCTTT. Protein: CASTWGGADQIRGTEAFF.